A selection of T cell receptor beta chains follows, all from one sample in a study of blood T cell repertoires in COVID-19. Profiling relied on immunoSEQ multiplex PCR, and the TCRdb table lists in-frame clones only, not all of them. Of about 160,000 clones detected, approximately 81% appear once; the ten largest clones hold 7.5% to 8.5%. Specimen: peripheral blood. The receptors were gathered from a woman aged 55 to 70 with COVID-19, enrolled during active disease. Both conserved end residues are part of each CDR3. A D gene is named only where the DNA matches it firmly. Clone size is shown for a subset of rows, as once, few, many or a class of expanded clone.

NA,NA,TRBV3-1/TRBV3-2,TRBJ1-2,CASTPPGQLNYGYTF,TGTGCCAGCACCCCACCAGGGCAGCTTAACTATGGCTACACCTTC
NA,TRBD1,TRBV3-1/TRBV3-2,TRBJ1-1,CASSRSPGQGGEAFF,TGTGCCAGCAGCCGCTCGCCGGGACAGGGTGGTGAAGCTTTCTTT
once,TRBD1,TRBV5-5,TRBJ2-5,CASSFSLGTGQETQYF,TGTGCCAGCAGCTTCTCCCTCGGGACAGGGCAAGAGACCCAGTACTTC
NA,NA,TRBV19,TRBJ1-1,CASSMNGNTEAFF,TGTGCCAGTAGTATGAACGGGAACACTGAAGCTTTCTTT
NA,TRBD1,TRBV9,TRBJ1-2,CASTLDGTGANYGYTF,TGTGCCAGCACCTTAGACGGGACAGGGGCAAACTATGGCTACACCTTC
NA,NA,TRBV18,TRBJ1-2,CASSLTRAAGDYGYTF,TGTGCCAGCTCACTCACCAGGGCGGCTGGCGACTATGGCTACACCTTC
NA,NA,TRBV10-3,TRBJ2-5,CAISESGGETQYF,TGTGCCATCAGTGAGTCAGGGGGAGAGACCCAGTACTTC
NA,NA,TRBV11-2,TRBJ2-1,CASSLEVGGNEQFF,TGTGCCAGCAGCTTAGAGGTCGGGGGCAATGAGCAGTTCTTC
NA,NA,TRBV19,TRBJ1-3,CASNPDTFRNTIYF,TGTGCCAGTAACCCGGACACGTTTAGAAACACCATATATTTT
NA,TRBD1,TRBV6-1,TRBJ1-4,CASSERGQGAGKLFF,TGTGCCAGCAGTGAAAGAGGCCAGGGGGCGGGAAAACTGTTTTTT
NA,NA,TRBV24-1,TRBJ1-1,CATKSRELNTEAFF,TGTGCCACCAAATCACGCGAACTGAACACTGAAGCTTTCTTT
NA,NA,TRBV6-1,TRBJ1-2,CASSEASGRNYGYTF,TGTGCCAGCAGTGAAGCGTCAGGGAGGAACTATGGCTACACCTTC
NA,TRBD1,TRBV5-6,TRBJ1-1,CASSLGQGASAAFF,TGTGCCAGCAGCCTCGGACAGGGGGCTTCCGCAGCTTTCTTT
NA,NA,TRBV7-9,TRBJ1-2,CASSPGAGAYGYTF,TGTGCCAGCAGCCCGGGAGCCGGGGCCTATGGCTACACCTTC
NA,TRBD1,TRBV6-1,TRBJ2-7,CASSEWGQGAYEQYF,TGTGCCAGCAGTGAGTGGGGACAGGGCGCCTACGAGCAGTACTTC
once,TRBD2,TRBV3-1/TRBV3-2,TRBJ2-5,CASSQNSLLAGGQTQYF,TGTGCCAGCAGCCAGAACAGCCTCCTAGCGGGGGGGCAGACCCAGTACTTC
once,TRBD1,TRBV2,TRBJ2-2,CASSAGGSGELFF,TGTGCCAGCAGTGCAGGGGGATCCGGGGAGCTGTTTTTT
once,NA,TRBV6-5,TRBJ1-1,CASSRQALNTEAFF,TGTGCCAGCAGCCGACAGGCCTTGAACACTGAAGCTTTCTTT
NA,TRBD1,TRBV5-1,TRBJ2-1,CASSRDRGKDEQFF,TGCGCCAGCAGCCGAGACAGGGGTAAGGATGAGCAGTTCTTC
NA,NA,TRBV27,TRBJ2-3,CASSLVQGMDTQYF,TGTGCCAGCAGTTTAGTGCAGGGTATGGATACGCAGTATTTT
many,TRBD1,TRBV6-4,TRBJ2-1,CAILRDRVSHEQFF,TGTGCCATCCTCCGGGACAGGGTTTCCCATGAGCAGTTCTTC
NA,NA,TRBV3-1/TRBV3-2,TRBJ2-2,CASSPLANSFGELFF,TGTGCCAGCAGCCCCCTAGCAAATAGCTTCGGGGAGCTGTTTTTT
NA,TRBD1,TRBV6-5,TRBJ1-6,CASSYEVRGTYSPLHF,TGTGCCAGCAGTTACGAAGTCAGGGGGACCTATTCACCCCTCCACTTT
NA,TRBD1,TRBV25-1,TRBJ1-2,CASSGQGRYGYTF,TGTGCCAGCAGTGGACAGGGACGATATGGCTACACCTTC
few,TRBD1,TRBV11-1,TRBJ2-5,CASSLEGQAAQETQYF,TGTGCCAGCAGCTTAGAGGGACAGGCAGCCCAAGAGACCCAGTACTTC
NA,NA,TRBV6-2/TRBV6-3,TRBJ1-3,CASSYRGSLGNTIYF,TGTGCCAGCAGTTACCGTGGCAGTCTCGGAAACACCATATATTTT
NA,TRBD1,TRBV18,TRBJ1-4,CASSPLGTGIVEKLFF,TGTGCCAGCTCACCCCTCGGGACAGGGATTGTTGAAAAACTGTTTTTT
NA,NA,TRBV27,TRBJ2-3,CASSTLRTDTQYF,TGTGCCAGCAGTACCCTACGCACAGATACGCAGTATTTT
NA,NA,TRBV19,TRBJ1-1,CASTLGKGSEAFF,TGTGCCAGTACCCTGGGGAAGGGGTCTGAAGCTTTCTTT
NA,TRBD2,TRBV5-1,TRBJ2-7,CASSLEASGMGEQYF,TGCGCCAGCAGCTTGGAGGCTAGCGGGATGGGCGAGCAGTACTTC
NA,NA,TRBV19,TRBJ1-3,CASSTGWPSGNTIYF,TGTGCCAGTAGTACGGGTTGGCCCTCTGGAAACACCATATATTTT
NA,NA,TRBV19,TRBJ1-3,CASSMRVSGNTIYF,TGTGCCAGTAGTATGCGGGTCTCTGGAAACACCATATATTTT
NA,NA,TRBV7-9,TRBJ1-3,CASSLVGITGSGNTIYF,TGTGCCAGCAGCTTAGTAGGGATCACAGGTTCTGGAAACACCATATATTTT
NA,TRBD1,TRBV3-1/TRBV3-2,TRBJ1-2,CASNTGGHGYTF,TGTGCCAGCAACACAGGGGGCCATGGCTACACCTTC
NA,TRBD1,TRBV19,TRBJ1-4,CASTKTTGTGKLFF,TGTGCCAGTACTAAAACGACCGGGACAGGTAAACTGTTTTTT
few,NA,TRBV6-5,TRBJ2-2,CASRPGIGAGELFF,TGTGCCAGCCGCCCCGGTATAGGGGCCGGGGAGCTGTTTTTT
NA,TRBD2,TRBV11-3,TRBJ2-1,CASRSRLAGADEQFF,TGTGCCAGCAGGAGCCGACTAGCGGGAGCCGATGAGCAGTTCTTC
few,NA,TRBV6-6,TRBJ2-2,CASSLRLETGELFF,TGTGCCAGCAGTCTCAGGCTCGAAACCGGGGAGCTGTTTTTT
NA,NA,TRBV5-1,TRBJ1-2,CASSSGGGTYGYTF,TGCGCCAGCAGCTCGGGAGGGGGGACCTATGGCTACACCTTC
NA,NA,TRBV30,TRBJ1-3,CAWSVHSGGYSGNTIYF,TGTGCCTGGAGTGTACACAGCGGGGGATACTCTGGAAACACCATATATTTT
NA,NA,TRBV11-1,TRBJ1-1,CASRAGSGNTEAFF,TGTGCCAGCAGAGCAGGCTCAGGGAACACTGAAGCTTTCTTT
NA,TRBD1,TRBV28,TRBJ1-1,CASSFGTGNTEAFF,TGTGCCAGCAGTTTTGGGACAGGGAACACTGAAGCTTTCTTT
once,NA,TRBV10-1,TRBJ1-6,CASSLGRFGSPLHF,TGCGCCAGCAGCCTCGGGAGGTTCGGCTCACCCCTCCACTTT
NA,NA,TRBV19,TRBJ1-5,CASSIWRSNQPQHF,TGTGCCAGTAGTATTTGGAGGTCCAATCAGCCCCAGCATTTT
NA,NA,TRBV12-3/TRBV12-4,TRBJ1-1,CASSLQGNTEAFF,TGTGCCAGCAGTCTTCAGGGGAACACTGAAGCTTTCTTT
NA,TRBD1,TRBV11-2,TRBJ1-3,CASSARQGMRTGNTIYF,TGTGCCAGCAGCGCCCGACAGGGAATGAGAACTGGAAACACCATATATTTT
NA,NA,TRBV10-3,TRBJ2-1,CAISESRDLDLFNEQFF,TGTGCCATCAGTGAGTCCCGGGACTTGGACCTCTTTAATGAGCAGTTCTTC
NA,TRBD1,TRBV24-1,TRBJ1-5,CATRGQGLNQPQHF,TGTGCCACCCGCGGACAGGGCCTCAATCAGCCCCAGCATTTT
few,NA,TRBV21-1,TRBJ2-1,CASSPLNPAGEQFF,TGTGCCAGCAGCCCCCTGAACCCAGCGGGAGAACAGTTCTTC